Listed here are 6 T cell receptor beta chains from one sample, sequenced in a study of blood T cells in healthy people across ages. With a J-beta primer mix and a sample-barcoded 5' primer, a second PCR ran roughly 6 to 12 cycles. TCRdb reanalysed the 5' RACE reads using MiXCR and keeps one entry per CDR3 protein. The sample contains approximately 810,000 distinct CDR3 sequences, under 30% of which appear only once. Sequenced material: blood. The receptor source for this set is an elderly woman in good health.

In this sample, this clonotype turned up many times. This sequence joins TRBV6-2 or TRBV6-3 and TRBJ1-5, with no clear D. This CDR3 has 14 amino acids. V was trimmed by 2 bases and J by 1 base, leaving 6 bases between them. Germline assignment: CDR1 MNHEY and CDR2 SVGEGT. The CDR3 loop reads CASSYLGSNQPQHF. The CDR3, as DNA: TGTGCCAGCAGTTACCTCGGGAGCAATCAGCCCCAGCATTTT.

This clonotype was observed many times. This chain uses TRBV6-1 with TRBJ2-5, with 8 bases matching TRBD1. Germline V gene sequence: CDR1 MNHNS, CDR2 SASEGT. V lost 7 bases and J lost 4; bases outside the gene matches: 8. This CDR3 is built from 14 residues. The DNA of the CDR3 is TGTGCCAGCATGAAGACAGGGGCCAGAGAGACCCAGTACTTC. Protein product: CASMKTGARETQYF.

At least ten counts were recorded for this clonotype. This chain uses TRBV20-1 with TRBJ2-7, with D possibly TRBD1 on 5 matching bases. Looked up from germline, CDR1 is DFQATT and CDR2 is SNEGSKA (reference sequence). The V and J ends lost 0 bases and 0 bases respectively, with 21 bases between them. This CDR3 has 18 residues. The CDR3 protein is CSARDPLLVGVGSYEQYF. The CDR3 coding sequence is TGCAGTGCTAGAGATCCGTTGCTAGTAGGGGTCGGCTCCTACGAGCAGTACTTC.

The genes are TRBV24-1 and TRBJ1-2; D remains ambiguous. Germline CDR1 is KGHDR and CDR2 is SFDVKD. Deletions cut 3 bases from V and 4 bases from J, with 17 bases between. The CDR3 sequence is 16 residues long. CDR3 loop: CATSDTLGSRSYGYTF. DNA for the CDR3: TGTGCCACCAGTGATACGCTTGGCTCAAGGTCCTATGGCTACACCTTC.

This clonotype was found many times. The chain has TRBV6-5 and TRBJ1-1; D gene unclear. The CDR3 length is 13 residues. Germline V gene sequence: CDR1 MNHEY, CDR2 SVGAGI. Trimming took off 3 bases at V and 6 bases at J, with 11 bases between the two ends. CDR3 sequence reads: CASSYNYVSEAFF. The CDR3 region has the DNA TGTGCCAGCAGTTATAATTATGTTTCTGAAGCTTTCTTT.

This clonotype occurred a few times. The chain carries TRBV6-1 and TRBJ2-5; maybe TRBD1 (6 bases). Germline CDR1 and CDR2: MNHNS and SASEGT. V was pared by 4 bases and J by 11 bases, with 23 bases between. This CDR3 has 15 amino acids. The CDR3 DNA reads TGTGCCAGCAGTGGAACGGTGGCAGGGGCCTTTGAGCAGTACTTC. It codes for CASSGTVAGAFEQYF.